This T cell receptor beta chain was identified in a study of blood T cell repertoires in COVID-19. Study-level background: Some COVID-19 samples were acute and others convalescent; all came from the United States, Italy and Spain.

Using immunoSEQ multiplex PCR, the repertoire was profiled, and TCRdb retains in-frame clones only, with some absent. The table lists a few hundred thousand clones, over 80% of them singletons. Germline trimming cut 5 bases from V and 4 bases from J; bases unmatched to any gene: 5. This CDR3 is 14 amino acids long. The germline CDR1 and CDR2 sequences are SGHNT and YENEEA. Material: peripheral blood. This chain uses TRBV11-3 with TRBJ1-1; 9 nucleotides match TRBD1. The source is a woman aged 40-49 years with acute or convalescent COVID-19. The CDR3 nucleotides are TGTGCCAGCAGCCCGGGACAGGGTTTCACTGAAGCTTTCTTT. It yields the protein CASSPGQGFTEAFF.